This section outlines one T cell receptor beta chain sequence together with its context. Its matching antigen is unknown. This entry is derived from a study of cytomegalovirus exposure and HLA in healthy donors. Broader study findings: Rarity marked most TCR sequences, yet some public TCRs occurred in many donors.

Clones were sequenced by immunoSEQ multiplex PCR, and TCRdb holds only the in-frame ones, with some missing. There are roughly 130,000 clones in the sample; roughly nine tenths occur only once, and nearly 3% lies in the top ten. Germline CDR1 reads SGHVS; CDR2 reads FQNEAQ. CDR3 length: 14 amino acids. V was clipped by 8 bases and J by 2 bases, with 15 bases between them. The receptor was isolated from a man aged 18-30 years in good health and CMV-seronegative. The V gene is TRBV7-8, the J gene TRBJ1-1, with D unclear. The sample comprised PBMCs. The CDR3 loop is CASLPGSGNTEAFF. Written as DNA, the CDR3 is TGTGCCAGCCTACCGGGGTCCGGAAACACTGAAGCTTTCTTT.